The clone carrying this TCR beta chain has just one count. The sample is drawn from a study of T cells in Graves' hyperthyroidism and ophthalmopathy. Amplified TCR beta CDR3 regions derived from RNA transcripts. HTBI primers were the set used in a first-round RT-PCR of the TCR CDR3. Via MiXCR, TCRdb re-called the multiplex PCR reads, giving one row per CDR3 protein. The table shows about 640,000 distinct CDR3 sequences, with less than 25% occurring only once. With V trimmed by 2 bases and J by 4 bases, 8 bases remained unmatched. Germline V gene data show CDR1 as MNHEY and CDR2 as SVGAGI. This CDR3 spans 16 amino acids.

The gene calls are TRBV6-5 and TRBJ2-1, with 7 positions matching TRBD2. Sequencing used blood. This clonotype was sampled from a man aged 30 to 39 with Graves' ophthalmopathy. The CDR3 bases are TGTGCCAGCAGTTACGGGACTGGGGGGGAGTACAATGAGCAGTTCTTC. Protein product: CASSYGTGGEYNEQFF.